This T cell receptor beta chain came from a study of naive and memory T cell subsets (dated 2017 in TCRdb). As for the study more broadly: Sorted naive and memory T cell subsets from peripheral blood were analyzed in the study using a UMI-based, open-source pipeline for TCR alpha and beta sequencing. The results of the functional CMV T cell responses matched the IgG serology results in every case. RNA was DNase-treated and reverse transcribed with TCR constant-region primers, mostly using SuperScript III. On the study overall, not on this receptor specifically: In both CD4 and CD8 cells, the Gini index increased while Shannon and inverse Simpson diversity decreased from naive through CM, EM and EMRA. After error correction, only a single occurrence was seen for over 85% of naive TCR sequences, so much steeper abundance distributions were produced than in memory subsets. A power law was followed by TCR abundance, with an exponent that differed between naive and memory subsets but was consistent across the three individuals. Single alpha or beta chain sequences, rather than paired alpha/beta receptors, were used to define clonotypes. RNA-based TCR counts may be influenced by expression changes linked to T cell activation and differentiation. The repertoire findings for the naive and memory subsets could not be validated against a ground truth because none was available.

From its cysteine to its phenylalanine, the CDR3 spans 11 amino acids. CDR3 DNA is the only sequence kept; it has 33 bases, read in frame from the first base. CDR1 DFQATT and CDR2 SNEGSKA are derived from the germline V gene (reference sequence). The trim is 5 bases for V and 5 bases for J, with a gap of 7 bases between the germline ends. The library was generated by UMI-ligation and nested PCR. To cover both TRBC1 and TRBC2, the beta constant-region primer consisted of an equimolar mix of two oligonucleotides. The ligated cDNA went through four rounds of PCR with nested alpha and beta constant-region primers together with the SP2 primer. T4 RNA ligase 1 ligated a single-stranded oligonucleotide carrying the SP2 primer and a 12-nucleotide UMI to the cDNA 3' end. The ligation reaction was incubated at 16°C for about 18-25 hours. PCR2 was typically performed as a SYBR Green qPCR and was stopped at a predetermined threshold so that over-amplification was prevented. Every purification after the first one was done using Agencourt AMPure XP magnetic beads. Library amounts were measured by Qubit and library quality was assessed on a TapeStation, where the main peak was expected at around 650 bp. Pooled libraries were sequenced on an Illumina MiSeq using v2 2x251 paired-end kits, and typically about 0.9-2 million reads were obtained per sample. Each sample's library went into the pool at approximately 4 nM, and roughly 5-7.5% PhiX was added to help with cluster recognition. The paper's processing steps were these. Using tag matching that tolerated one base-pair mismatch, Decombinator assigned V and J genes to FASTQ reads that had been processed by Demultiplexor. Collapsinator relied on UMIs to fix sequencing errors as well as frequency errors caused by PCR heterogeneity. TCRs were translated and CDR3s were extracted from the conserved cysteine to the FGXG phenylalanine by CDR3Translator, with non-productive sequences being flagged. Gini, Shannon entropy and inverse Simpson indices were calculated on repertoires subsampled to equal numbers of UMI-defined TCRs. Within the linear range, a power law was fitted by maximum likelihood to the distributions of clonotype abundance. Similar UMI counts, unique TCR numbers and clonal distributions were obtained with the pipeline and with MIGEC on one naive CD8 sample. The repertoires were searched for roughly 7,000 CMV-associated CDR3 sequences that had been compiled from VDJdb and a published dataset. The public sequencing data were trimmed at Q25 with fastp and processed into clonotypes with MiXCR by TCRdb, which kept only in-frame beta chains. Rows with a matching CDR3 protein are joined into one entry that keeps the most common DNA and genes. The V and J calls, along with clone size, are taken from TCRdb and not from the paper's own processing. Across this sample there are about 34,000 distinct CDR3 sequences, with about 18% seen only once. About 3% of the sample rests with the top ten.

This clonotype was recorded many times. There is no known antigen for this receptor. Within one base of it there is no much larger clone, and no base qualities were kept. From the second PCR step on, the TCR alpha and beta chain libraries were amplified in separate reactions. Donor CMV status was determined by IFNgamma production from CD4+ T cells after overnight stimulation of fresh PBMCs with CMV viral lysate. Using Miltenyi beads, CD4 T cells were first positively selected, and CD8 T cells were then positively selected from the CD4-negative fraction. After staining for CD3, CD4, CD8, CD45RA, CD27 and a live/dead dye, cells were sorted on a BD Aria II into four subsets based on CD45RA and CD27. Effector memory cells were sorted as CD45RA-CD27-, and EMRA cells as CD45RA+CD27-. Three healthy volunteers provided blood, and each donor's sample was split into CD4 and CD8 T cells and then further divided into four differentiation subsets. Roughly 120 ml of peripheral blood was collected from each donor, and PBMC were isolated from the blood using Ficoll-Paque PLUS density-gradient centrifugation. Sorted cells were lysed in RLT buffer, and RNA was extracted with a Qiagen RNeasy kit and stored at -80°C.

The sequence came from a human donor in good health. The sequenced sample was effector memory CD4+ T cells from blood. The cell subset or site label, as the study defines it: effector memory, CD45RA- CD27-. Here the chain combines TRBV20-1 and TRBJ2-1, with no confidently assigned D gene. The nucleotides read TGCAGTGCTCTAGACCACAATGAGCAGTTCTTC. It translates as CSALDHNEQFF.